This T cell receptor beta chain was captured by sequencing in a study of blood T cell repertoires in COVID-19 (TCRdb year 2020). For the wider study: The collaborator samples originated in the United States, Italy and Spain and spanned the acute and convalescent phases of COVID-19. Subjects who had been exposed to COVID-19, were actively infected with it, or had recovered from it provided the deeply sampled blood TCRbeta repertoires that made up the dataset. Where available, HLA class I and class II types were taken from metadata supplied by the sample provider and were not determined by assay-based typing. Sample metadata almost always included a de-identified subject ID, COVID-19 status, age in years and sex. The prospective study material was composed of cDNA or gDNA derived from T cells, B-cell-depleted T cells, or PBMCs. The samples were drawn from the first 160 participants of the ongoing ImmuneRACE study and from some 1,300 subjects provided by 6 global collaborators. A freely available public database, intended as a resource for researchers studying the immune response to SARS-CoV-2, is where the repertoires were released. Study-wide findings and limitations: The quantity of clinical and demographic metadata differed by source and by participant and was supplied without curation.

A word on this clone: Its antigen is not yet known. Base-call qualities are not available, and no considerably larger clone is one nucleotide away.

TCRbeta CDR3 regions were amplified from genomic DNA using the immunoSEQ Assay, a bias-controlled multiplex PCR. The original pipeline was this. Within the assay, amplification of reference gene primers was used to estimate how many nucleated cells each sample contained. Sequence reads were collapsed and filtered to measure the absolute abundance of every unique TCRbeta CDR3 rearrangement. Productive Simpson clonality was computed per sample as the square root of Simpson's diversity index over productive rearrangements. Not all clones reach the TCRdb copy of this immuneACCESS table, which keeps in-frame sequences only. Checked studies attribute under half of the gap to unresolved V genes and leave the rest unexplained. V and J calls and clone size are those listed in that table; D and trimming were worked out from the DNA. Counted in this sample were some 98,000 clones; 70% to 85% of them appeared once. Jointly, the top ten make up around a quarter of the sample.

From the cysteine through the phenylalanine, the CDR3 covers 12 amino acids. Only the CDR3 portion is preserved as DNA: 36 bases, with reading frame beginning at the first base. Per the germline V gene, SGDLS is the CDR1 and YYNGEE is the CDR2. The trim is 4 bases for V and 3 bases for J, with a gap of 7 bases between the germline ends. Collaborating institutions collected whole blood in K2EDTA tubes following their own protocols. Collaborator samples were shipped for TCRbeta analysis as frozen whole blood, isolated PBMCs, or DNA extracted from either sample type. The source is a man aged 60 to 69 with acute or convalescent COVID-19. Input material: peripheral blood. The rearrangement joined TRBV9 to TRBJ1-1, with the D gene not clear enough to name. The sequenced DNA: TGTGCCAGCAGCCTGTCTGACACTGAAGCTTTCTTT. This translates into CASSLSDTEAFF.